What follows is one TCR beta chain and its context. The target antigen is unknown. Germline V CDR1 and CDR2: SGDLS, YYNGEE. Germline trimming cut 5 bases from V and 0 bases from J; bases unmatched to any gene: 8. This CDR3 is built from 17 residues. Time point noted: cycle 4 day 1 (C4D1), after 5 to 7 weeks of nivolumab. Patients all relapsed after autologous stem cell transplantation, and there was variation in brentuximab vedotin exposure. The data belong to a study of PD-1 blockade in classical Hodgkin lymphoma. Study-level background: Patients got intravenous nivolumab 3 mg/kg every 2 weeks.

The study's findings and limits: Significantly greater TCR diversity emerged by C4D1 in CD4+ cells but not CD8+ cells. The study found complete responders had baseline diversity similar to newly diagnosed patients.

The protocol was immunoSEQ multiplex PCR, while the TCRdb copy is restricted to in-frame clones and leaves out a portion. The table shows nearly 20,000 clones, with around three quarters occurring only once. Sample: peripheral blood mononuclear cells (PBMCs), taken before the fourth cycle of nivolumab. The TCR comes from a human donor with classical Hodgkin lymphoma. The chain uses TRBV9 and TRBJ2-2; 9 nucleotides agree with TRBD1. CDR3 nucleotides: TGTGCCAGCAGGACAGGGGGTATCAACGCGAACACCGGGGAGCTGTTTTTT. Its translation: CASRTGGINANTGELFF.